The 9 T cell receptor beta chains in this list originate from one sample, sequenced in a study of CD8 T cells in ankylosing spondylitis. Study findings and constraints: The study identified a TCR beta motif of several highly homologous variants that appeared characteristic of ankylosing spondylitis blood.

These receptors are not linked to any known antigen. Via MiXCR, TCRdb re-called the 5' RACE reads, giving one row per CDR3 protein. Here the sample spans 750,000 to 850,000 distinct CDR3 sequences, about 10% being singletons. Material for sequencing was blood, either unsorted or a sorted T cell fraction (not recorded which). These receptors all come from a male donor with ankylosing spondylitis.

About this clonotype itself: The CDR3 ends on some other residue instead of the conserved phenylalanine or tryptophan, so this is likely a read error. This chain joins TRBV5-4 and TRBJ1-1; 7 nucleotides match TRBD1. Germline lookup yields CDR1 SGHNT and CDR2 YYREEE (reference sequence). The CDR3 spans 13 residues. Trimming at V came to 3 bases and at J to 7 bases, leaving 6 bases not matched to a gene. This CDR3 is CASSSATGDEAFL. CDR3 nucleotides: TGTGCCAGCAGCTCAGCCACAGGGGATGAAGCTTTCCTT.

This clonotype has just a few counts. This chain uses TRBV20-1 with TRBJ2-7; 7 positions agree with TRBD1. J lost 2 bases, V lost 5 bases, and 12 bases had no gene match. CDR3 size: 15 residues. The germline V gene has CDR1 DFQATT and CDR2 SNEGSKA (reference sequence). CDR3 DNA: TGCAGTGCTCACGGCGACAGGGCTACTACCTACGAGCAGTACTTC. It specifies CSAHGDRATTYEQYF.

The chain has TRBV6-1 and TRBJ2-7, with 7 nucleotides matching TRBD1. The CDR3 length is 15 residues. The germline V gene has CDR1 MNHNS and CDR2 SASEGT. J gave up 3 bases and V 6 bases, and 11 bases lay outside the gene matches. In DNA, the CDR3 is TGTGCCAGCAGCCGGCGACCGGGACAGAGCTACGAGCAGTACTTC. Encoded protein: CASSRRPGQSYEQYF.

This clonotype appeared a few times. V gene TRBV20-1 combines with J gene TRBJ2-1; 10 bases align to TRBD2. The CDR3 extends over 16 amino acids. The ends lost 0 bases at V and 4 bases at J; junction bases unmatched: 6. The germline gives CDR1 DFQATT, CDR2 SNEGSKA (reference sequence). The CDR3 here is CSARDEGSGRYNEQFF. The CDR3 bases are TGCAGTGCTAGAGATGAAGGTAGCGGGAGGTACAATGAGCAGTTCTTC.

This clonotype was seen only a few times. The chain is built from TRBV3-1 and TRBJ2-7; TRBD1 might be the D (6 bases). Per germline, CDR1 LGHDT and CDR2 YNNKEL (reference sequence). V shed 3 bases and J shed 6 bases, with 15 bases lying between them. This CDR3 comprises 14 residues. CDR3: CASSQWGQGGEQYF. DNA for the CDR3: TGTGCCAGCAGCCAGTGGGGACAAGGCGGCGAGCAGTACTTC.

This clonotype occurred a few times. The J gene is TRBJ2-5, the V gene TRBV20-1, with 9 bases fitting TRBD1. CDR1 is DFQATT, CDR2 SNEGSKA, per germline (reference sequence). J lost 4 bases, V lost 0 bases, and 12 bases had no gene match. This CDR3 is built from 17 residues. CDR3 loop: CSARDGGGTGLRETQYF. The CDR3 DNA reads as TGCAGTGCTAGAGATGGGGGTGGGACAGGGCTTCGAGAGACCCAGTACTTC.

This clonotype was seen only a few times. The chain is built from TRBV30 and TRBJ1-1, with no clear D. In germline, CDR1 is GTSNPN, CDR2 SVGIG (reference sequence). CDR3 length: 13 residues. V was trimmed by 2 bases and J by 1 base, leaving 8 bases between them. CDR3 residues: CAWSNSGNTEAFF. CDR3 bases: TGTGCCTGGAGTAACTCAGGGAACACTGAAGCTTTCTTT.

This clonotype occurred a few times. The chain joins TRBV20-1 to TRBJ1-4; maybe TRBD1 (6 bases). The CDR3 has 14 residues. Germline-derived CDR1 and CDR2 are DFQATT and SNEGSKA (reference sequence). The V and J ends lost 4 bases and 0 bases respectively, with 9 bases between them. CDR3 nucleotides: TGCAGTGCTACAACAGGGTCAACTAATGAAAAACTGTTTTTT. This gives the protein CSATTGSTNEKLFF.

This clonotype has ten or more counts. CDR3: CSVIAPGQRTYEQYF. CDR3 DNA sequence: TGCAGCGTAATCGCACCGGGACAGAGAACCTACGAGCAGTACTTC. The chain recombines TRBV29-1 with TRBJ2-7, with 7 bases identical to TRBD1. With V trimmed by 6 bases and J by 2 bases, 13 bases remained unmatched. Germline values: CDR1 SQVTM, CDR2 ANQGSEA. The CDR3 runs to 15 residues.